This T cell receptor (beta chain) is drawn from a study of blood T cell repertoires in COVID-19. Study details: Acute and convalescent COVID-19 samples came from the United States, Italy and Spain. Nucleic acid was either cDNA or gDNA, and it came from T cells, B-cell-depleted T cells, or PBMCs.

Per the original methods: Reference gene primer amplification yielded estimated nucleated cell counts. Generated by immunoSEQ multiplex PCR, the TCRdb table keeps only in-frame clones and is missing some. The DNA was the basis for D and trimming; V, J and clone size are from that table. This sample has around 300,000 clones, with 85% found just once. The CDR3 consists of 14 residues. CDR1 and CDR2 from the germline V gene are SEHNR and FQNEAQ (reference sequence). The J segment lost 6 bases and the V segment lost 5 bases, leaving 5 bases of the junction unmatched. The genes are TRBV7-9 and TRBJ1-2, with 11 bases fitting TRBD1. Material: peripheral blood. The receptor's source is a human donor in a cohort sampled during active COVID-19. The DNA for the CDR3 is TGTGCCAGCAGCCTTGGACAGGGGGCTGATGGCTACACCTTC. Amino acids: CASSLGQGADGYTF. Full variable domain (rest looked up from reference TRBV7-9 and TRBJ1-2): DTGVSQNPRHKITKRGQNVTFRCDPISEHNRLYWYRQTLGQGPEFLTYFQNEAQLEKSRLLSDRFSAERPKGSFSTLEIQRTEQGDSAMYLCASSLGQGADGYTFGSGTRLTVV.